Sequencing of this T cell receptor beta chain was carried out in a study of T cells after yellow fever vaccination. Study outcomes and limitations: Weaker overall, the secondary response nonetheless peaked faster (day 5 versus 15). Subsequent to the booster, the majority of primary-vaccination clones reappeared (roughly 97% CD4, 85% to 90% CD8).

This clonotype showed up many times. Its antigen is still unknown. Template switching with 5'RACE generated the TCR cDNA and added a universal primer site and UMIs. MiXCR, run by TCRdb on the 5' RACE reads, gives a single entry per CDR3 protein. The data contain approximately 600,000 distinct CDR3 sequences, roughly an eighth of them singletons. This CDR3 is built from 12 residues. The V and J ends lost 6 bases and 2 bases, in that order; junction bases with no gene match: 4. Per the germline V gene, CDR1 is DFQATT and CDR2 is SNEGSKA (reference sequence). This receptor was taken from a young man who received the YFV17D yellow fever vaccine. The chain links TRBV20-1 to TRBJ2-7, with TRBD2 matching over 7 bases. This sample comprised PBMCs, obtained on the day of the yellow fever booster vaccination. CDR3 sequence: CSAAGATYEQYF. CDR3 DNA sequence: TGCAGTGCGGCGGGAGCGACCTACGAGCAGTACTTC.